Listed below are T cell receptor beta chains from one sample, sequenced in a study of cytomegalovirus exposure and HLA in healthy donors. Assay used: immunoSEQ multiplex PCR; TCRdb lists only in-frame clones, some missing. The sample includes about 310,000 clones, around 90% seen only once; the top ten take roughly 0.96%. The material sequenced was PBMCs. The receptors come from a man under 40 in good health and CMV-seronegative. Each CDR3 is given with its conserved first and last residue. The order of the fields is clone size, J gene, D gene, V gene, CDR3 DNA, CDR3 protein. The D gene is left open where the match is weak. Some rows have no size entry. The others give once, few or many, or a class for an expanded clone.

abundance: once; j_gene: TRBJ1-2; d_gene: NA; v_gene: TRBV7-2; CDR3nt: TGTGCCAGCAGCGTCCAGGGATCAAGTGGCTACACCTTC; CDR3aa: CASSVQGSSGYTF
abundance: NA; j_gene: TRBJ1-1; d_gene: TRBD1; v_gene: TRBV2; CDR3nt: TGTGCCAGCAGTGGGGACAGGGGCAGAGCTTTCTTT; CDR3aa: CASSGDRGRAFF
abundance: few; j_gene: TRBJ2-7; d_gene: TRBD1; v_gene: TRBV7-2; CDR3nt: TGTGCCAGCAGCGTCACGACAGGGGGCTACGAGCAGTACTTC; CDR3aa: CASSVTTGGYEQYF
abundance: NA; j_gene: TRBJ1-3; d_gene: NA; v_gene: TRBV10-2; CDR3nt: TGCGCCAGCAGTGAGTCTTCGGGTTCTGGAAACACCATATATTTT; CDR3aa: CASSESSGSGNTIYF
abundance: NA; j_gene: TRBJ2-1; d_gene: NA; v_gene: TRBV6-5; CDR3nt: TGTGCCAGCAGTTCCTCCGGACAGTCCTACAATGAGCAGTTCTTC; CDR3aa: CASSSSGQSYNEQFF
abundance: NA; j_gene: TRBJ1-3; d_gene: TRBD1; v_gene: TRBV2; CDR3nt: TGTGCCAGCAGTGCACAGGGGGCTGGAAACACCATATATTTT; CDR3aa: CASSAQGAGNTIYF
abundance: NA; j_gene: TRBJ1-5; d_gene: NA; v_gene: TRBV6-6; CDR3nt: TGTGCCAGCAGTTGGATGGGCTCGGATCAGCCCCAGCATTTT; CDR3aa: CASSWMGSDQPQHF
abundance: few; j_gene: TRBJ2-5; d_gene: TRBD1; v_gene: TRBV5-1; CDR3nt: TGCGCCAGCAGCTTGGGACAGGGGAGAGAGACCCAGTACTTC; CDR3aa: CASSLGQGRETQYF
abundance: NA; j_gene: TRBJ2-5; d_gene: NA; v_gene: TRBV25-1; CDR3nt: TGTGCCAGCAGTCCTCGCCAAGAGACCCAGTACTTC; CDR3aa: CASSPRQETQYF
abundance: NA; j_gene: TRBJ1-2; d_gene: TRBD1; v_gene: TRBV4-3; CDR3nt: TGCGCCAGCAGCCAAGATGAACGACAGGGGGTTCTGTATGGCTACACCTTC; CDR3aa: CASSQDERQGVLYGYTF
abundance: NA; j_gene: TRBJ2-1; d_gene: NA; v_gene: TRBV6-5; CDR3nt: TGTGCCAGCAGTTACAAGGCAGACAGATACAATGAGCAGTTCTTC; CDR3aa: CASSYKADRYNEQFF
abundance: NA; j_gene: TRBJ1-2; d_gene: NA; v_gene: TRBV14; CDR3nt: TGTGCCAGCAGCCAAGAACTGGAGGCAAACCCTAGAGGCTACACCTTC; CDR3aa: CASSQELEANPRGYTF
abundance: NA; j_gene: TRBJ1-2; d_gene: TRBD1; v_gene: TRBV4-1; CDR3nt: TGCGCCAGCAGCCAAAGACAGGGGGACTCGTTTGGCTACACCTTC; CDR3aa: CASSQRQGDSFGYTF
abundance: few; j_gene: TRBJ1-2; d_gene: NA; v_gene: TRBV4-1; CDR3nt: TGCGCCAGCAGCCAGCGGACAGCCTATGGCTACACCTTC; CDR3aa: CASSQRTAYGYTF